This T cell receptor beta chain was sequenced in a study of a mutant IDH1 vaccine in newly diagnosed glioma. Study information: Patients were given eight vaccinations, scheduled in weeks 1, 3, 5, 7, 11, 15, 19 and 23. Vaccination was launched 4-6 weeks after radiotherapy alone, or with temozolomide cycles.

The time point is: week 11, during vaccination. In every dose of vaccine, 300 ug of mutant IDH1 20-mer peptide was given alongside topical imiquimod. This CDR3 is 15 amino acids long. The germline V and J ends were trimmed by 4 bases and 2 bases, with 12 bases remaining between them. Germline V gene lookup returns CDR1 LNHDA and CDR2 SQIVND (reference sequence). As to this clone: The antigen is undetermined.

Whole-study results and caveats: Seemingly, top peripheral T cell clonotype changes bore no relation to pseudoprogression. In just under 95% of patients, immune responses induced by the vaccine occurred.

TCRdb's table, derived via immunoSEQ multiplex PCR, lists solely in-frame clones and lacks some. The sample gives 45,000 to 60,000 clones, around 90% of which show up once; around 2.4% is in the top ten. The specimen comprised PBMCs, sampled from a glioma patient whose treatment included an IDH1 peptide vaccine. The chain has TRBV19 and TRBJ1-5, with D tentatively TRBD1 (5 bases). The clonotype was recovered from a man aged 45-60 years with glioma. The CDR3 protein is CASSTTGRGNQPQHF. The DNA for the CDR3 is TGTGCCAGTAGTACAACAGGTCGGGGCAATCAGCCCCAGCATTTT. The whole variable domain, filled in from reference TRBV19 and TRBJ1-5, reads DGGITQSPKYLFRKEGQNVTLSCEQNLNHDAMYWYRQDPGQGLRLIYYSQIVNDFQKGDIAEGYSVSREKKESFPLTVTSAQKNPTAFYLCASSTTGRGNQPQHFGDGTRLSIL.